The present T cell receptor beta chain was sequenced within a study of ipilimumab plus nivolumab after autologous stem cell transplantation. Whole-study findings and limits: The authors say TCR, Treg and microbiome findings warrant further study.

A remark on this clone: Its target is not known.

Checkpoint therapy with ipilimumab 1 mg/kg began 14 to 28 days after transplant. The CDR3 consists of 15 residues. Deletions cut 4 bases from V and 0 bases from J, with 12 bases between. The germline CDR1 and CDR2 sequences are PRHDT and FYEKMQ (reference sequence). Here immunoSEQ multiplex PCR was the method, and the copy in TCRdb shows in-frame clones only, minus some. The sample includes approximately 20,000 clones, 77% of them seen just once. This chain links TRBV13 with TRBJ1-1; D is unclear. Sample: PBMCs, taken in a trial of ipilimumab plus nivolumab as post-transplant consolidation. The TCR comes from a male donor with diffuse large B-cell lymphoma. The CDR3 reads CASSSWTLLNTEAFF. CDR3 bases: TGTGCCAGCAGCTCCTGGACCCTACTGAACACTGAAGCTTTCTTT.